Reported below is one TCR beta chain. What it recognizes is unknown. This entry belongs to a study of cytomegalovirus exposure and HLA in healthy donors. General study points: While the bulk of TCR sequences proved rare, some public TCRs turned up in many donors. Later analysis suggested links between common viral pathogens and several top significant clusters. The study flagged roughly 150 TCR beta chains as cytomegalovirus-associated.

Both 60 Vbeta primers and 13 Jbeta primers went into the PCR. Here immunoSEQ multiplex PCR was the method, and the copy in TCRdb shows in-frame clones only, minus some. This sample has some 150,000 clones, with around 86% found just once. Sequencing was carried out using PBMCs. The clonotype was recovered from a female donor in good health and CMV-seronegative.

In DNA, the CDR3 is TGTGCCAGCGTCACAGCGGGAGCGAGGAATGAGCAGTTCTTC. Protein sequence: CASVTAGARNEQFF. The J gene is TRBJ2-1, the V gene TRBV28; 8 positions agree with TRBD2. The CDR3 is 14 amino acids. Per the germline V gene, CDR1 is MDHEN and CDR2 is SYDVKM. V trimming: 8 bases; J trimming: 7 bases; junction bases outside the gene matches: 10.